This TCR beta chain is drawn from a study of tumor-infiltrating lymphocytes in localized non-small cell lung cancer. Using immunoSEQ multiplex PCR, the repertoire was profiled, and TCRdb retains in-frame clones only, with some absent. The sample lists 5,500 to 8,500 clones; 74% were seen once. CDR3 length: 14 amino acids. In germline, CDR1 is LGHNA, CDR2 YSLEER. The ends were cut back, 0 bases at V and 7 bases at J, with 12 bases in the middle. This receptor was identified in a human donor with non-small cell lung cancer. V gene TRBV4-3 combines with J gene TRBJ1-2; no reliable D call. Sequenced input: uninvolved lung tissue not adjacent to the tumor. The CDR3 coding sequence is TGCGCCAGCAGCCAAGATAAAACGGGGTTTGGCTACACCTTC. Translated, it gives CASSQDKTGFGYTF.